These 15 T cell receptor beta chains were sequenced from one sample in a study of PD-1 blockade in mismatch repair-deficient tumors. Assay: immunoSEQ multiplex PCR; the TCRdb copy retains only in-frame clones and omits some. Of under 95,000 clones in the sample, over 70% were seen once. Specimen: peripheral blood, collected 12 weeks after starting pembrolizumab. All receptors come from an adult with mismatch repair-deficient cancer.

V usage is TRBV13 and J usage is TRBJ2-4, with 12 bases lining up with TRBD1. The V segment lost 0 bases and the J segment 2 bases; nucleotides outside the gene matches: 2. Germline V CDR1 and CDR2: PRHDT, FYEKMQ (reference sequence). The length of the CDR3 is 17 residues. Here the CDR3 DNA reads TGTGCCAGCAGCTTAGGGGGACAGGGGGCTACCAAAAACATTCAGTACTTC. It translates to CASSLGGQGATKNIQYF.

This chain connects TRBV29-1 to TRBJ2-7; TRBD2 matches at 9 bases. Germline V gene data show CDR1 as SQVTM and CDR2 as ANQGSEA. This CDR3 contains 13 residues. V trimming: 6 bases; J trimming: 0 bases; junction bases outside the gene matches: 3. The CDR3 reads CSVNSGSSYEQYF. The CDR3 DNA follows: TGCAGCGTCAATAGCGGGAGCTCCTACGAGCAGTACTTC.

The genes are TRBV18 and TRBJ1-1; D gene uncertain. This CDR3 is built from 14 residues. V gave up 0 bases and J gave up 5 bases, with 10 bases separating them. Germline V gene data show CDR1 as KGHSH and CDR2 as LQKENI. CDR3 sequence reads: CASSPPRGWTEAFF. The CDR3 bases are TGTGCCAGCTCACCACCACGGGGTTGGACTGAAGCTTTCTTT.

The rearrangement uses TRBV13 and TRBJ2-7; TRBD2 is a possible D gene (6 bases). Germline V gene data show CDR1 as PRHDT and CDR2 as FYEKMQ (reference sequence). The CDR3 is 12 amino acids. Trimming took 5 bases from V and 4 from J, leaving 9 bases between them. The CDR3 nucleotides read TGTGCCAGCAGCGGCGGGGTATACGAGCAGTACTTC. Its translation: CASSGGVYEQYF.

This chain uses TRBV19 with TRBJ1-2; the D is unclear. In germline, CDR1 is LNHDA, CDR2 SQIVND (reference sequence). Trimming cost V 3 bases and J 4 bases, with 15 bases left between them. The CDR3 has 15 residues. CDR3 DNA sequence: TGTGCCAGTAGTATCCGACATCAAGACCTCTATGGCTACACCTTC. This translates into CASSIRHQDLYGYTF.

The genes are TRBV7-3 and TRBJ1-1; 10 positions match TRBD1. The CDR3 consists of 16 residues. In germline, CDR1 is SGHTA, CDR2 FQGTGA. V was clipped by 5 bases and J by 3 bases; unmatched bases: 9. CDR3 nucleotides: TGTGCCAGCAGCCTCGCCCCGACAGGGGGCCACACTGAAGCTTTCTTT. As protein: CASSLAPTGGHTEAFF. Full variable domain (outside the CDR3, taken from reference TRBV7-3 and TRBJ1-1): GAGVSQTPSNKVTEKGKYVELRCDPISGHTALYWYRQSLGQGPEFLIYFQGTGAADDSGLPNDRFFAVRPEGSVSTLKIQRTERGDSAVYLCASSLAPTGGHTEAFFGQGTRLTVV.

The chain carries TRBV6-6 and TRBJ2-5; either TRBD1 or TRBD2 may supply D (5 bases each). In germline, CDR1 is MNHNY, CDR2 SVGAGI (reference sequence). The CDR3 length is 14 residues. Trimming took 8 bases from V and 2 from J, leaving 15 bases between them. CDR3 region: CASRWGNSQETQYF. Here the CDR3 DNA reads TGTGCCAGCCGGTGGGGGAACAGTCAAGAGACCCAGTACTTC.

This clone was seen only a few times. The chain has TRBV2 and TRBJ1-2; D may be TRBD1 (5 bases). Germline loops: CDR1 SNHLY, CDR2 FYNNEI. Trimming left V 8 bases short and J 4 bases short, with 14 bases between. The CDR3 sequence is 13 residues long. The CDR3 DNA follows: TGTGCCAGCGGAGGGGAGGTCGGCTATGGCTACACCTTC. This sequence encodes CASGGEVGYGYTF.

The chain carries TRBV7-9 and TRBJ2-5; perhaps TRBD2 as D (6 bases). Trimming cost V 5 bases and J 5 bases, with 12 bases left between them. Germline loops: CDR1 SEHNR, CDR2 FQNEAQ (reference sequence). The CDR3 is 13 residues long. In nucleotides, the CDR3 is TGTGCCAGCAGCCCCCGCGGGGTGGAGACCCAGTACTTC. It translates to CASSPRGVETQYF.

The DNA for the CDR3 is TGTGCCAGCAGCCAAGACCGACAGGGTCGAAAAGTGGAGACCCAGTACTTC. This codes for CASSQDRQGRKVETQYF. This sequence joins TRBV4-2 and TRBJ2-5; 7 nucleotides align to TRBD1. Germline CDR1 and CDR2: LGHNA and YNFKEQ. The CDR3 consists of 17 residues. V was clipped by 0 bases and J by 5 bases; unmatched bases: 12.

The chain uses TRBV9 and TRBJ2-6; D call uncertain. This CDR3 region has 15 residues. Trimming removed 4 bases from V and 0 bases from J, with 8 bases in between. Germline loops: CDR1 SGDLS, CDR2 YYNGEE. For the CDR3, the DNA is TGTGCCAGCAGCTCAGACCGCTCTGGGGCCAACGTCCTGACTTTC. It codes for CASSSDRSGANVLTF.

The CDR3 spells CASSLHGGLDYEQYF. CDR3 nucleotides: TGTGCCAGCAGCCTGCACGGGGGCTTAGATTACGAGCAGTACTTC. The V and J genes are TRBV11-3 and TRBJ2-7; D is tentatively TRBD1 or TRBD2 (6 bases each). From germline, CDR1 is SGHNT and CDR2 YENEEA. This CDR3 comprises 15 residues. V dropped 5 bases and J dropped 4 bases, with 18 bases sitting between them.

The CDR3 loop is CASSLPAGGTTDTQYF. CDR3 coding DNA: TGCGCCAGCAGCTTGCCAGCGGGAGGGACCACAGATACGCAGTATTTT. The chain uses TRBV5-1 and TRBJ2-3; 10 bases are a match to TRBD2. Germline V gene sequence: CDR1 SGHRS, CDR2 YFSETQ. There are 16 residues in the CDR3. V shed 1 base and J 2 bases; nucleotides not matched to a gene: 4.

In this sample, this clone turned up once. The chain has TRBV19 and TRBJ2-7; weak D call: TRBD2 (8 bases). Trimming pared 2 bases from V and 4 bases from J, leaving 18 bases between. CDR1 and CDR2 from the germline V gene are LNHDA and SQIVND (reference sequence). The CDR3 has 16 amino acids. This CDR3 reads CASSISGVAGQYEQYF. The CDR3 bases are TGTGCCAGTAGTATAAGCGGGGTAGCGGGACAGTACGAGCAGTACTTC.

This chain joins TRBV9 and TRBJ2-6; D is uncertain. This CDR3 spans 13 amino acids. The V and J ends lost 10 bases and 0 bases respectively, with 8 bases between them. Germline V gene lookup returns CDR1 SGDLS and CDR2 YYNGEE. CDR3 DNA: TGTGCCTCCCTCGACTCTGGGGCCAACGTCCTGACTTTC. Encoded protein: CASLDSGANVLTF.